This TCR beta chain was recovered during a study of long-term antiretroviral therapy in people with HIV. Overall study context: Specimens dating back about a decade before the 2015 immediate-ART recommendation are the oldest included.

Comments on this clone: As yet, its antigen is unknown.

Survey level was the resolution at which the v3.0 immunoSEQ assay ran. Some clones are missing from TCRdb's copy, which holds only in-frame ones; the method was immunoSEQ multiplex PCR. In the table there are more than 25,000 clones, 75% to 90% of which are singletons. Study-level findings and limits: Across all time points, the repertoire was dominated by clones that expanded before ART. Specimens of blood were obtained during about 2003 to 2017, possibly under older ART regimens.

This clonotype was sampled from a man aged 45-65 years with HIV. The source material was unsorted PBMCs, sampled approximately 5 years before starting antiretroviral therapy.

The CDR3 DNA follows: TGCGCCAGCAGCCGATCAACAGTTAACTATGGCTACACCTTC. Encoded protein: CASSRSTVNYGYTF. This chain joins TRBV23-1 and TRBJ1-2; D gene ambiguous. Being an ORF, TRBV23-1 has a function that is uncertain. V gave up 6 bases and J gave up 1 base, with 12 bases separating them. This CDR3 has 14 residues.